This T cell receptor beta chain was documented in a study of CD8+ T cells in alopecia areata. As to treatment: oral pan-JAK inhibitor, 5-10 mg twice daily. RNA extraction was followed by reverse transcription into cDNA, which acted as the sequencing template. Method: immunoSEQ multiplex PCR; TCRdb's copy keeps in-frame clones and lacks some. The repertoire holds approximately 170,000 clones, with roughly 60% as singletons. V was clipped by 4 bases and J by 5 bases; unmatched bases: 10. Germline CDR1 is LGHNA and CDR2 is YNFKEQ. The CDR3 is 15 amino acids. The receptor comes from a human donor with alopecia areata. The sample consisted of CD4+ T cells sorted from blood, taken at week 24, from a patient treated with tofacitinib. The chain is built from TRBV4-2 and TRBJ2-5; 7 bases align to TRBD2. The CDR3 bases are TGTGCCAGCAGCCCCTTCGGACTAGATTTGGAGACCCAGTACTTC. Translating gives CASSPFGLDLETQYF.